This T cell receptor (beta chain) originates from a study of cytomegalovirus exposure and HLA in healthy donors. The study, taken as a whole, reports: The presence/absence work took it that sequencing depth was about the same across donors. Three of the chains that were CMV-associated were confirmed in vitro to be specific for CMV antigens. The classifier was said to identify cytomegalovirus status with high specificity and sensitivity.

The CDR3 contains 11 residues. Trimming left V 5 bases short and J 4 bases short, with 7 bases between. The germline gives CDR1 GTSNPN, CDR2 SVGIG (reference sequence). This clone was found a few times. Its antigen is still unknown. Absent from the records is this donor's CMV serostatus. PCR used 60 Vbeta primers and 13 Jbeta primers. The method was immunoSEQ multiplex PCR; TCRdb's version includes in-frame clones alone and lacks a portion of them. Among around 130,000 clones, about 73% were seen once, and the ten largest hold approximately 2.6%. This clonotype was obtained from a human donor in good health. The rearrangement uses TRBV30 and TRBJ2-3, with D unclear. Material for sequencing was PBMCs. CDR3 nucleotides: TGTGCCTGGGCCTCGGCAGATACGCAGTATTTT. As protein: CAWASADTQYF.